What follows are 8 T cell receptor beta chains derived from one specimen sequenced in a study of shared clonotypes between healthy human individuals (dated by TCRdb to the early 2020s). The library was made by the immunoSEQ multiplex PCR assay. TCRdb limited this immuneACCESS table to in-frame rearrangements with V and J called. A share of clones is missing; checked studies link under half to unresolved V genes, and the rest is unexplained. The sample table records about 580,000 clones; roughly 98% of these occur just once. In total, the top ten clones hold approximately 0.33% of the sample. CD8 naive samples were obtained by positive selection for CCR7 among CD45RO-negative cells, yielding a CD45RA+CCR7+ population from which TemRA cells were excluded. The specimen was naive CD8+ T cells sorted from blood. Sample cell subset or site, as interpreted from the label and publication: CD45RA+CCR7+. All receptors derive from a man aged 25-45 years in good health.

The chain links TRBV7-3 to TRBJ2-1; TRBD1 or TRBD2 may be the D gene (5 bases each). Germline V CDR1 and CDR2: SGHTA, FQGTGA. The CDR3 is 16 residues long. Trimming cost V 4 bases and J 4 bases, with 17 bases left between them. CDR3 region: CASSSPIGDHYNEQFF. The DNA for the CDR3 is TGTGCCAGCAGCTCCCCAATAGGGGACCATTACAATGAGCAGTTCTTC.

This chain joins TRBV10-2 and TRBJ2-1; 11 bases are a match to TRBD2. The CDR3 loop spans 15 amino acids. V shed 5 bases and J 8 bases; nucleotides not matched to a gene: 8. Per the germline V gene, CDR1 is WSHSY and CDR2 is SAAADI. The CDR3 coding sequence is TGCGCCAGCAGTAGTATAGCGGGAGGGAAAGATGAGCAGTTCTTC. Protein product: CASSSIAGGKDEQFF.

The V and J genes are TRBV7-9 and TRBJ2-7, with 9 positions matching TRBD2. Trimming took 3 bases from V and 1 from J; bases not matched to a gene: 4. CDR1 is SEHNR and CDR2 is FQNEAQ in the germline V gene (reference sequence). The CDR3 consists of 15 residues. For the CDR3, the DNA is TGTGCCAGCAGCTTCGTAGCGGGAGATTCCTACGAGCAGTACTTC. Protein product: CASSFVAGDSYEQYF. The whole variable domain, filled in from reference TRBV7-9 and TRBJ2-7, reads DTGVSQNPRHKITKRGQNVTFRCDPISEHNRLYWYRQTLGQGPEFLTYFQNEAQLEKSRLLSDRFSAERPKGSFSTLEIQRTEQGDSAMYLCASSFVAGDSYEQYFGPGTRLTVT.

The chain employs TRBV5-6 and TRBJ2-7; possibly TRBD1 for D (5 bases). The CDR3 runs to 14 residues. Trimming cost V 0 bases and J 3 bases, with 10 bases left between them. Germline lookup yields CDR1 SGHDT and CDR2 YYEEEE. CDR3 protein: CASSLVTGNYEQYF. Here the CDR3 DNA reads TGTGCCAGCAGCTTGGTAACAGGAAACTACGAGCAGTACTTC. Filled out from reference TRBV5-6 and TRBJ2-7, the complete variable domain reads DAGVTQSPTHLIKTRGQQVTLRCSPKSGHDTVSWYQQALGQGPQFIFQYYEEEERQRGNFPDRFSGHQFPNYSSELNVNALLLGDSALYLCASSLVTGNYEQYFGPGTRLTVT.

This clone was seen only once. The chain recombines TRBV19 with TRBJ2-7; 7 nucleotides agree with TRBD1. The germline gives CDR1 LNHDA, CDR2 SQIVND (reference sequence). The CDR3 consists of 15 residues. The junction had 6 bases not matched to a gene; V was cut back by 0 bases and J by 4 bases. The CDR3 protein is CASSIDEGAMYEQYF. The CDR3 nucleotides read TGTGCCAGTAGTATAGATGAGGGGGCGATGTACGAGCAGTACTTC. Supplemented by reference TRBV19 and TRBJ2-7, the full variable domain reads DGGITQSPKYLFRKEGQNVTLSCEQNLNHDAMYWYRQDPGQGLRLIYYSQIVNDFQKGDIAEGYSVSREKKESFPLTVTSAQKNPTAFYLCASSIDEGAMYEQYFGPGTRLTVT.

V and J are TRBV11-2 and TRBJ2-1; tentatively, D is TRBD1 (6 bases). CDR1 and CDR2 (germline): SGHAT, FQNNGV. The CDR3 consists of 12 residues. Trimming removed 5 bases from V and 6 bases from J, with 8 bases in between. CDR3 in amino acids: CASSQQGNEQFF. The CDR3, as DNA: TGTGCCAGCAGCCAACAGGGCAATGAGCAGTTCTTC.

This chain uses TRBV14 with TRBJ2-5, with 8 bases lining up with TRBD1. TRBJ2-7 matches the DNA end more closely, so the J call is doubtful. Germline V gene lookup returns CDR1 SGHDN and CDR2 FVKESK. The CDR3 totals 15 residues. In DNA form, the CDR3 reads TGTGCCAGCAGCCAAGAGTGGACAGGGAACTACGAGCAGTACTTC. Its translation: CASSQEWTGNYEQYF.

This clone was detected once. The chain couples TRBV6-4 to TRBJ2-3, with D hard to call. The CDR3 loop spans 14 amino acids. The germline gives CDR1 MRHNA, CDR2 SNTAGT. The germline V and J ends were trimmed by 0 bases and 4 bases, with 8 bases remaining between them. CDR3 coding DNA: TGTGCCAGCAGTGACTCGTTAGAGCCAGATACGCAGTATTTT. The encoded protein is CASSDSLEPDTQYF.